Detailed here is one T cell receptor beta chain. The target antigen is unknown. Time point specified: week 23, last vaccination. Vaccine doses each comprised 300 ug of mutant IDH1 20-mer peptide, with topical imiquimod. This entry belongs to a study of a mutant IDH1 vaccine in newly diagnosed glioma. Study context: During weeks 1, 3, 5, 7, 11, 15, 19 and 23, patients received eight vaccinations. Previous care, which was radiotherapy, temozolomide, or both, most often involved both.

Germline V gives CDR1 MNHNS, CDR2 SASEGT. This CDR3 is 13 amino acids long. V shed 5 bases and J shed 4 bases, with 11 bases lying between them. The method was immunoSEQ multiplex PCR; TCRdb's version includes in-frame clones alone and lacks a portion of them. The table shows tens of thousands of clones, with roughly 81% occurring only once. This receptor was taken from a man under 40 with glioma. The source material was PBMCs, sampled from a glioma patient whose treatment included an IDH1 peptide vaccine. The chain uses TRBV6-1 and TRBJ1-2; D is possibly TRBD1 (5 bases). The CDR3 region is CASSPSGPYGYTF. CDR3 sequence (DNA): TGTGCCAGCAGTCCATCGGGACCCTATGGCTACACCTTC.